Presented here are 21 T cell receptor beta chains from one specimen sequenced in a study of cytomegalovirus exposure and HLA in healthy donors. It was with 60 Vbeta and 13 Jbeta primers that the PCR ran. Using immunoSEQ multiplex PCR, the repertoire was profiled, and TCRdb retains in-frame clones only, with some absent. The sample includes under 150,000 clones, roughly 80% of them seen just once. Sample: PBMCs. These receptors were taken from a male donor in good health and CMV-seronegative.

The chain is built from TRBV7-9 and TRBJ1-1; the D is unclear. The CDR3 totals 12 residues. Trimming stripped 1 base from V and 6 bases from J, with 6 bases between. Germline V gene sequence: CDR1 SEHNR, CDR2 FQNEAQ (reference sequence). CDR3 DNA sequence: TGTGCCAGCAGCTTAGACAGTCCTGAAGCTTTCTTT. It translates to CASSLDSPEAFF.

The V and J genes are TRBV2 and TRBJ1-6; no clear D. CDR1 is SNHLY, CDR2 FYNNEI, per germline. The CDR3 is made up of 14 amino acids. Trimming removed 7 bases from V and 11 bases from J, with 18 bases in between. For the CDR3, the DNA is TGTGCCAGCAACATCGACGGAGATGAGACACCCCTCCACTTT. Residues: CASNIDGDETPLHF.

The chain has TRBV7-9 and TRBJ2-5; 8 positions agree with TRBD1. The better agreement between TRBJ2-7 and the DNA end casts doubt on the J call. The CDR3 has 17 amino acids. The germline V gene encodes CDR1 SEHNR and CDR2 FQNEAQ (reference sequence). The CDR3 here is CASSSLTEGQAYYEQYF. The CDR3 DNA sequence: TGTGCCAGCAGCTCCCTTACTGAGGGACAGGCCTACTACGAGCAGTACTTC.

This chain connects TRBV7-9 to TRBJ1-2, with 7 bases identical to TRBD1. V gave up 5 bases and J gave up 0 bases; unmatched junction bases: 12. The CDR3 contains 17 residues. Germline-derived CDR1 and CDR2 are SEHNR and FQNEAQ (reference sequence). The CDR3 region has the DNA TGTGCCAGCAGCCCCTTCCCCCGACAGGGATCTAACTATGGCTACACCTTC. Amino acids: CASSPFPRQGSNYGYTF.

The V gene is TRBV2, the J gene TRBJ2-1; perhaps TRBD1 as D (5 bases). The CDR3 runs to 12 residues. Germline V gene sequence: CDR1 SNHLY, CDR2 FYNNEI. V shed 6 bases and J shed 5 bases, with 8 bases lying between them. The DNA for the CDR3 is TGTGCCAGCAGGGAACAGGACAATGAGCAGTTCTTC. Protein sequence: CASREQDNEQFF.

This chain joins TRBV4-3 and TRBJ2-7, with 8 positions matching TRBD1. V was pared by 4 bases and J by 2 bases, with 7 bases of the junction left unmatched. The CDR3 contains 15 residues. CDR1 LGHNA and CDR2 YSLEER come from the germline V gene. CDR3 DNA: TGCGCCAGCAGCCCACACGACAGGGGAGCCTACGAGCAGTACTTC. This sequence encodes CASSPHDRGAYEQYF.

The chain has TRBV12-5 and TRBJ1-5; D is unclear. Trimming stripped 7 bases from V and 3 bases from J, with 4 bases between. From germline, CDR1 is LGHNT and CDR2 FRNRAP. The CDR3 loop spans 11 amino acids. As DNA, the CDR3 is TGTGCTAGTGCCATCAATCAGCCCCAGCATTTT. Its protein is CASAINQPQHF.

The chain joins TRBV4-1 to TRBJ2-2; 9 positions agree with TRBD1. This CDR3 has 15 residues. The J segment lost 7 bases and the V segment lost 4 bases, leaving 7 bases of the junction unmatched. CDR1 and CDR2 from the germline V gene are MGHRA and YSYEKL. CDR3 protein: CASSRGQGLVGELFF. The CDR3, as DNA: TGCGCCAGCAGCCGAGGACAGGGGTTAGTCGGGGAGCTGTTTTTT.

CDR3 in amino acids: CASSIPLAGGTDTQYF. The DNA of the CDR3 is TGTGCCAGCAGCATTCCCCTAGCGGGGGGCACAGATACGCAGTATTTT. J is TRBJ2-3 and V is TRBV5-5; TRBD2 matches 10 bases. The CDR3 has 16 amino acids. Germline V gene data show CDR1 as SGHKS and CDR2 as YYEKEE (reference sequence). V lost 4 bases to trimming and J lost 1 base; unmatched junction nucleotides: 6.

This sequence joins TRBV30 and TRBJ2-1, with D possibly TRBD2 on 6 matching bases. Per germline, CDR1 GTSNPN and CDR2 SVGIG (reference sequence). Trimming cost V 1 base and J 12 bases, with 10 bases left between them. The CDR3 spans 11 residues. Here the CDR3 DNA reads TGTGCCTGGAGTGAAGGCGGGATGCAGTTCTTC. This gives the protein CAWSEGGMQFF.

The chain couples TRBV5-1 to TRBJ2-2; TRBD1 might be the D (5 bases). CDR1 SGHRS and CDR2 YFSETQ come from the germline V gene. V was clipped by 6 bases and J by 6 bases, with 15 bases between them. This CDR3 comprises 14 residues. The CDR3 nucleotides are TGCGCCAGCACCCCAGGGATCCCTGCCGGGGAGCTGTTTTTT. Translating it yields CASTPGIPAGELFF.

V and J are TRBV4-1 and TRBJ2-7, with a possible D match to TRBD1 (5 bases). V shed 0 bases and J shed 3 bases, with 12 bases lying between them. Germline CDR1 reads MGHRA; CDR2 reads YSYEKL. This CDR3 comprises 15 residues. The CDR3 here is CASSQERGRGYEQYF. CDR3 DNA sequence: TGCGCCAGCAGCCAAGAAAGGGGTAGAGGCTACGAGCAGTACTTC.

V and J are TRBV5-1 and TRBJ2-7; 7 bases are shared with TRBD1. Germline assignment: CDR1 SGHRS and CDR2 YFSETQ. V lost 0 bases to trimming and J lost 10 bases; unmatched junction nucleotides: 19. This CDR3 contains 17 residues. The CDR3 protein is CASSLVQGVRGQGEQYF. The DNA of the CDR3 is TGCGCCAGCAGCTTGGTTCAGGGGGTTAGGGGGCAAGGCGAACAGTACTTC.

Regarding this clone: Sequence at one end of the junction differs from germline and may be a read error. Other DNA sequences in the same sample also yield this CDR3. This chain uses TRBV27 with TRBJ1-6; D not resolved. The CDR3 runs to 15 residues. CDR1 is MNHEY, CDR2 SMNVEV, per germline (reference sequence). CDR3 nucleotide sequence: TGTGCCAGCAGTTTAGTGGAGGGAGGCAGTTCACCTCTCCACTTT. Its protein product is CASSLVEGGSSPLHF.

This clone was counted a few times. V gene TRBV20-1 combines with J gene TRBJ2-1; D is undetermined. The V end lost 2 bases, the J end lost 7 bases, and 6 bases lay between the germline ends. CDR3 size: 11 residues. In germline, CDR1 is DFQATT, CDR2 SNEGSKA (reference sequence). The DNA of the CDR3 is TGCAGTGCTAGACCCCAGAATGAGCAGTTCTTC. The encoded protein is CSARPQNEQFF.

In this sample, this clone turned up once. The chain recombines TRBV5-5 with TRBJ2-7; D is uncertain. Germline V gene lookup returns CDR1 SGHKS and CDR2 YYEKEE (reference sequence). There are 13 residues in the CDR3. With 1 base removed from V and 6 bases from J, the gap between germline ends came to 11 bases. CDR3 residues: CASSLTTSVEQYF. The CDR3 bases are TGTGCCAGCAGCTTGACAACCTCCGTCGAGCAGTACTTC.

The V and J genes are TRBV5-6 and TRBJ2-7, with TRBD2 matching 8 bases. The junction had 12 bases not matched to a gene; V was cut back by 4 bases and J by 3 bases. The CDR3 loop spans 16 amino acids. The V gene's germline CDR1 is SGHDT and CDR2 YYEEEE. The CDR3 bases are TGTGCCAGCAGCCCCCTACCGGGGGGGACACGCTACGAGCAGTACTTC. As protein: CASSPLPGGTRYEQYF.

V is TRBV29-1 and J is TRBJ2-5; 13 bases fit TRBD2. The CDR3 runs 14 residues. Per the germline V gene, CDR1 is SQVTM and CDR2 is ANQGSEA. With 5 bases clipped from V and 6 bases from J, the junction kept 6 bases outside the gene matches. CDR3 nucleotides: TGCAGCGTTCGGACTAGCGGGAGCAGCCAGACCCAGTACTTC. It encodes CSVRTSGSSQTQYF.

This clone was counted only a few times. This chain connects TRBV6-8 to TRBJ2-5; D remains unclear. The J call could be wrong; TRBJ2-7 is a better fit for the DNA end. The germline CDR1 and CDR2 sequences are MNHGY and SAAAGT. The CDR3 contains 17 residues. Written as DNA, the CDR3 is TGTGCCAGCAGTTACGACCCTTGGCGGCCGTTATCATACGAGCAGTACTTC. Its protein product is CASSYDPWRPLSYEQYF.

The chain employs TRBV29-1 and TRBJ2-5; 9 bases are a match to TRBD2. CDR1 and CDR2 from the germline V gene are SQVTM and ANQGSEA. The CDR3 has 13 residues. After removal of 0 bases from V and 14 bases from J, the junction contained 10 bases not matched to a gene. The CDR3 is CSVEDRGGRAKYF. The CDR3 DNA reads TGCAGCGTTGAAGATCGAGGCGGGAGGGCCAAATACTTC.

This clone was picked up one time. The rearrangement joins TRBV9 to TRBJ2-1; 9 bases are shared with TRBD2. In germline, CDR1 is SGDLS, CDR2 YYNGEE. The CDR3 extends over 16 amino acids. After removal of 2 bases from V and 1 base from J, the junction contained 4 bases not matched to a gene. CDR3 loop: CASSVSGSKSYNEQFF. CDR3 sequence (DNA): TGTGCCAGCAGCGTTAGCGGGAGCAAGTCCTACAATGAGCAGTTCTTC.